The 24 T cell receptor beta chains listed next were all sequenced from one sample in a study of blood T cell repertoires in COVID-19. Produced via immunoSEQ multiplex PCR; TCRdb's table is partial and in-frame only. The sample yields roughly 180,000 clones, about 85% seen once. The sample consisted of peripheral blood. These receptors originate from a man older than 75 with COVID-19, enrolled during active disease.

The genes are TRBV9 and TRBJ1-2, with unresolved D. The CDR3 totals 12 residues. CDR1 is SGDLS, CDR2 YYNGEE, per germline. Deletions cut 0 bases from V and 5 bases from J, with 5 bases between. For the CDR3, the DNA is TGTGCCAGCAGCGTAGGAGGGTATGGCTACACCTTC. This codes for CASSVGGYGYTF.

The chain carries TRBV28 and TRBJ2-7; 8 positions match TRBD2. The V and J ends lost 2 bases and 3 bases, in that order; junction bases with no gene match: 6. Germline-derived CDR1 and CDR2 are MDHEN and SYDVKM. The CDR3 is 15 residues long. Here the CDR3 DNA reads TGTGCCAGCAGTTTAGCGGGGGGCCTTCTCTACGAGCAGTACTTC. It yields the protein CASSLAGGLLYEQYF. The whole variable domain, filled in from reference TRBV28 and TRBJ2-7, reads DVKVTQSSRYLVKRTGEKVFLECVQDMDHENMFWYRQDPGLGLRLIYFSYDVKMKEKGDIPEGYSVSREKKERFSLILESASTNQTSMYLCASSLAGGLLYEQYFGPGTRLTVT.

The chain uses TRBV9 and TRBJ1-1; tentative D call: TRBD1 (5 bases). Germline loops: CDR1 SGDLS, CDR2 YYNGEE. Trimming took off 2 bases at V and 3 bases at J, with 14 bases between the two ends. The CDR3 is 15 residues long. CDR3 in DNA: TGTGCCAGCAGCGTTCGTTCAGGGTATGACACTGAAGCTTTCTTT. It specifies CASSVRSGYDTEAFF.

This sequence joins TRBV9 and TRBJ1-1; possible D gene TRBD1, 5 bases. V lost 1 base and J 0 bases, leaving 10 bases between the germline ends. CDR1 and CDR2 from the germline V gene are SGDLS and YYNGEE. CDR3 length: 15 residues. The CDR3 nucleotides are TGTGCCAGCAGCGTAATGGCAGGGTTGAACACTGAAGCTTTCTTT. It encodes CASSVMAGLNTEAFF.

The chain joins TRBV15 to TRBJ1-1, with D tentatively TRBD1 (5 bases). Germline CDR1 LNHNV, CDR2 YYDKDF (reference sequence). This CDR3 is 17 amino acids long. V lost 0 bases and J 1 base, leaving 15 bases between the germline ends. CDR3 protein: CATSREPLREKNTEAFF. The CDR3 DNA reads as TGTGCCACCAGCAGAGAGCCCCTCAGGGAAAAGAACACTGAAGCTTTCTTT.

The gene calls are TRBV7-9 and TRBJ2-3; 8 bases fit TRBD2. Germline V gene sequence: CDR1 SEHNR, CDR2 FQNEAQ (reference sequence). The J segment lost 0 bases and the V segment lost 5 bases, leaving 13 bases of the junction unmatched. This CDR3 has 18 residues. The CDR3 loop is CASSRVAGGQSSTDTQYF. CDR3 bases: TGTGCCAGCAGCCGCGTGGCGGGGGGCCAGTCTAGCACAGATACGCAGTATTTT.

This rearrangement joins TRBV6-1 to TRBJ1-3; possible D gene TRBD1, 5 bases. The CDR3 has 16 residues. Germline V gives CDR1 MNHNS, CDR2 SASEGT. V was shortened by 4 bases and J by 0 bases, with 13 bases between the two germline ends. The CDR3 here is CASSAVEGISGNTIYF. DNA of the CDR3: TGTGCCAGCAGTGCTGTGGAGGGGATCTCTGGAAACACCATATATTTT.

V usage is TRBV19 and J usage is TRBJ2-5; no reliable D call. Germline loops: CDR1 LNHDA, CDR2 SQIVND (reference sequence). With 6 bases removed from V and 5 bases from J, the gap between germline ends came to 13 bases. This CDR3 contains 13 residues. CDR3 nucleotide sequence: TGTGCCAGTAGCACCCAGGAATTGGAGACCCAGTACTTC. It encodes CASSTQELETQYF.

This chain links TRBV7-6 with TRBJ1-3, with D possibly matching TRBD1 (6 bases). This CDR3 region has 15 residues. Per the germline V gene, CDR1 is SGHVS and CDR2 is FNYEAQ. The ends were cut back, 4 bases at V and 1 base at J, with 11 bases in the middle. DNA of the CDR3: TGTGCCAGCAGCTCCCCCAGGGGTTCTGGAAACACCATATATTTT. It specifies CASSSPRGSGNTIYF.

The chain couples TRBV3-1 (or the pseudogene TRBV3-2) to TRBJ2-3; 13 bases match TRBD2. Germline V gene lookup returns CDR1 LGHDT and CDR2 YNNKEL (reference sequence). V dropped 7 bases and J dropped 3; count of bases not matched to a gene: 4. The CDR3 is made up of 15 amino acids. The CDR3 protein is CASTTGLAGTDTQYF. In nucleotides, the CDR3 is TGTGCCAGCACCACGGGACTAGCGGGGACAGATACGCAGTATTTT.

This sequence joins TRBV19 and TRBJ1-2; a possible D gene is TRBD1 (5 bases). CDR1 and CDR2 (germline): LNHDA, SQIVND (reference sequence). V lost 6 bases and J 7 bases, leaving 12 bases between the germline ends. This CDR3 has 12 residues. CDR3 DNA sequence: TGTGCCAGTAGCCCGGGGGGTAGTGGCTACACCTTC. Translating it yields CASSPGGSGYTF.

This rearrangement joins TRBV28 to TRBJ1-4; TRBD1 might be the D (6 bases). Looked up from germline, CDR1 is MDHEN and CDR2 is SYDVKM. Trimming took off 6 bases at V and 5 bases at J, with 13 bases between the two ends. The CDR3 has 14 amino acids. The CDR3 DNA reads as TGTGCCAGCAGACGGGGGGCTCCCAATGAAAAACTGTTTTTT. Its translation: CASRRGAPNEKLFF.

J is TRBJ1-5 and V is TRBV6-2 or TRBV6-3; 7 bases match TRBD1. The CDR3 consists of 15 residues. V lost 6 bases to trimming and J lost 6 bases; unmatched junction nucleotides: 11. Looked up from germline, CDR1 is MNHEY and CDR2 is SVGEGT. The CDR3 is CASSGGNRGSQPQHF. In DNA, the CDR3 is TGTGCCAGCAGCGGGGGGAACAGGGGAAGTCAGCCCCAGCATTTT.

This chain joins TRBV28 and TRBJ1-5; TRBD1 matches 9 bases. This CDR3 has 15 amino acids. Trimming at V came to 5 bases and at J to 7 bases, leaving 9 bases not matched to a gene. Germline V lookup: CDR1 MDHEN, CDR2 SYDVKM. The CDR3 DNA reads TGTGCCAGCAGTGAACAAAACAGGGGGCGGCAGCCCCAGCATTTT. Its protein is CASSEQNRGRQPQHF.

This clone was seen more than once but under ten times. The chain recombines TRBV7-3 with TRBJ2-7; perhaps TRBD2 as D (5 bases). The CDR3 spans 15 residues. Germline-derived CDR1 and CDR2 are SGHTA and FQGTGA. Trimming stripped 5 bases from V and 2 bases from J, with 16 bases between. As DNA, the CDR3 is TGTGCCAGCAGCCCCCGGGGAACTGGCCCCTACGAGCAGTACTTC. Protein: CASSPRGTGPYEQYF.

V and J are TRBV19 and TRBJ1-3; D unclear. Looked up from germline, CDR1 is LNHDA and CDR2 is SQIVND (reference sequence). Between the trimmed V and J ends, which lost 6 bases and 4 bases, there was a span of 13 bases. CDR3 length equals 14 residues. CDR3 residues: CASSPGSQGNTIYF. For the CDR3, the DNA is TGTGCCAGTAGCCCCGGGTCCCAAGGAAACACCATATATTTT.

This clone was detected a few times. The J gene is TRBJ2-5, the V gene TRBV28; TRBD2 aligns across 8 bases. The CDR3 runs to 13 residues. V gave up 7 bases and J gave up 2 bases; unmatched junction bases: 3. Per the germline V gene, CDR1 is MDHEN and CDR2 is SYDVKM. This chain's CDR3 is CASISGGQETQYF. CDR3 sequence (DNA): TGTGCCAGCATAAGCGGGGGACAAGAGACCCAGTACTTC.

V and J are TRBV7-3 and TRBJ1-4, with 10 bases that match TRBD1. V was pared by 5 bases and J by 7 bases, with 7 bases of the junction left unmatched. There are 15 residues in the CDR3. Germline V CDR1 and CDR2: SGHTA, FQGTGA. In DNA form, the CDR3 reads TGTGCCAGCAGCCCCGCCGGGACAGGGGTTGAAAAACTGTTTTTT. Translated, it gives CASSPAGTGVEKLFF.

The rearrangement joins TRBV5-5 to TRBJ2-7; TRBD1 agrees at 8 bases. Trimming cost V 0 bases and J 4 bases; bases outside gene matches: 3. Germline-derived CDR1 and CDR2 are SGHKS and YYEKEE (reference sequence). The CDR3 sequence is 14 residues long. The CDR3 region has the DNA TGTGCCAGCAGCTTGGACAGGGGGTTATACGAGCAGTACTTC. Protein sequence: CASSLDRGLYEQYF.

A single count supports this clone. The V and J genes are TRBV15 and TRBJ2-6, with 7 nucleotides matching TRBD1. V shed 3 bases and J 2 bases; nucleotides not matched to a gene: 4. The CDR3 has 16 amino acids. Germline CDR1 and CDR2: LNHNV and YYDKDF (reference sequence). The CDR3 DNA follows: TGTGCCACCAGCAGGGGCACAGGGGCTGGGGCCAACGTCCTGACTTTC. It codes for CATSRGTGAGANVLTF.

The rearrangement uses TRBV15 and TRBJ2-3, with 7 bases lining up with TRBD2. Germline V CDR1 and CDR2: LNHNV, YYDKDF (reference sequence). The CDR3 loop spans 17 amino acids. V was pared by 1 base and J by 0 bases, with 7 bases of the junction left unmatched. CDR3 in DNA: TGTGCCACCAGCAGAGGGAGACTAGCACTTAGCACAGATACGCAGTATTTT. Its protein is CATSRGRLALSTDTQYF.

CDR3 coding DNA: TGCGCCAGCACCTTAGCAGGGAACACTGAAGCTTTCTTT. Amino acid sequence: CASTLAGNTEAFF. V gene TRBV5-1 combines with J gene TRBJ1-1; D not certain. This CDR3 region has 13 residues. CDR1 and CDR2 (germline): SGHRS, YFSETQ. The V gene lost 6 bases and the J gene lost 1 base, with 10 bases spanning the gap.

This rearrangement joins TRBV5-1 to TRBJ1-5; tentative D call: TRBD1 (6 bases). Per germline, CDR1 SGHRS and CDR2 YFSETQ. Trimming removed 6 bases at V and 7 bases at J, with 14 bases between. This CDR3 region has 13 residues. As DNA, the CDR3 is TGCGCCAGCAACTATTTCCAGGGGCAGCCCCAGCATTTT. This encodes CASNYFQGQPQHF.

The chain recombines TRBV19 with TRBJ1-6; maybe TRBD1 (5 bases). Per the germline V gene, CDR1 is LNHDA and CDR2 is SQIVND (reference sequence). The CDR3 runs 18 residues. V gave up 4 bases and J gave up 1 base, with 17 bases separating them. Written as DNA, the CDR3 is TGTGCCAGTAGTAACATGGACTACAGGTTATCCTATAATTCACCCCTCCACTTT. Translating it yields CASSNMDYRLSYNSPLHF.